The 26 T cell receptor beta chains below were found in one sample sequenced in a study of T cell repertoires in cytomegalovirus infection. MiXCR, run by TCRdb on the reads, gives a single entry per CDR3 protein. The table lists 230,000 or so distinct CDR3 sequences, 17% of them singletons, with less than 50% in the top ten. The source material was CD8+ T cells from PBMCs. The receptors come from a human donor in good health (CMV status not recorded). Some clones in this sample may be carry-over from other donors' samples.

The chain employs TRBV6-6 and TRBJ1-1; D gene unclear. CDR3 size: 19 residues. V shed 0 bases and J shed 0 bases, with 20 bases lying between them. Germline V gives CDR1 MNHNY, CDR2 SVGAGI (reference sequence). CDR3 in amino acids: CASSYSPWKGTPMNTEAFF. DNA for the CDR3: TGTGCCAGCAGTTACTCCCCTTGGAAGGGCACCCCCATGAACACTGAAGCTTTCTTT.

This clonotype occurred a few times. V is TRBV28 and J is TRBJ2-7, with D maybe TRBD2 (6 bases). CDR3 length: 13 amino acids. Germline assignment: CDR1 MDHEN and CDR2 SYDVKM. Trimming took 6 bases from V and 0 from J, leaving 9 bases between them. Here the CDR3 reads CASRGLDSYEQYF. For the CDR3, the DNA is TGTGCCAGCAGGGGACTTGACTCCTACGAGCAGTACTTC.

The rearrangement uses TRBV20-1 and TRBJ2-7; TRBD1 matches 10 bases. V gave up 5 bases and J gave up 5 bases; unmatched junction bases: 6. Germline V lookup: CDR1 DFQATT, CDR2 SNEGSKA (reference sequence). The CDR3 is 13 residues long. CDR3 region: CSAEDRGRDEQYF. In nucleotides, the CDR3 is TGCAGTGCTGAAGACAGGGGGCGCGACGAGCAGTACTTC.

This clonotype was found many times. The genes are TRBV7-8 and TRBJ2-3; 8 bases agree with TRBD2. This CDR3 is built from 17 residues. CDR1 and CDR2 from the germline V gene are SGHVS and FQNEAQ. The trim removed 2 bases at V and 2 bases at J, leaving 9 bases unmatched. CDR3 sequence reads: CASSLRPSGGFTDTQYF. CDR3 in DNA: TGTGCCAGCAGCTTACGACCCAGCGGGGGATTCACAGATACGCAGTATTTT.

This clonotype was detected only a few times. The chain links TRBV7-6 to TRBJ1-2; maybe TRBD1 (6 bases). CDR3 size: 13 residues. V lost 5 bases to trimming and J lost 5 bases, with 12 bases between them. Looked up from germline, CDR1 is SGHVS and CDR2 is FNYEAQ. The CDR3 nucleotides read TGTGCCAGCAGCCCTCGGACAGATTATGGCTACACCTTC. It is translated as CASSPRTDYGYTF.

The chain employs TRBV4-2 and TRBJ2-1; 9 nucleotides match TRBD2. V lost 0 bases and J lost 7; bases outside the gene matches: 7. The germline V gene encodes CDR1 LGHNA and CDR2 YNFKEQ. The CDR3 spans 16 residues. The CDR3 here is CASSQDAAGGRNEQFF. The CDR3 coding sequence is TGTGCCAGCAGCCAAGATGCGGCGGGGGGGAGGAATGAGCAGTTCTTC.

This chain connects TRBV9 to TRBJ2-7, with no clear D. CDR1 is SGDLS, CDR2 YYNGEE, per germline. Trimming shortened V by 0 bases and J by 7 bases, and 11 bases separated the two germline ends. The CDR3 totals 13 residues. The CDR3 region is CASSVGEVEEQYF. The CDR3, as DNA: TGTGCCAGCAGCGTAGGAGAGGTGGAGGAGCAGTACTTC.

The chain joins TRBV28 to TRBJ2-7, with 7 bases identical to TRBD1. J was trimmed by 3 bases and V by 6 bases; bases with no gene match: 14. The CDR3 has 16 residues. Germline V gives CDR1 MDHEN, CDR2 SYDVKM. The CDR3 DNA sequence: TGTGCCAGCAGCTCGGAAGGGGGCTTATTCGTCTACGAGCAGTACTTC. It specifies CASSSEGGLFVYEQYF.

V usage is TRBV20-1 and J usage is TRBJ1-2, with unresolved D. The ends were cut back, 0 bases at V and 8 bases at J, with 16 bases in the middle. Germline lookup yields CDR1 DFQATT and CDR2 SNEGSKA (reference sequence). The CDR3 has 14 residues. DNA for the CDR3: TGCAGTGCTAGAGATAGGGATGCGGGGAAGGGCTACACCTTC. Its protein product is CSARDRDAGKGYTF.

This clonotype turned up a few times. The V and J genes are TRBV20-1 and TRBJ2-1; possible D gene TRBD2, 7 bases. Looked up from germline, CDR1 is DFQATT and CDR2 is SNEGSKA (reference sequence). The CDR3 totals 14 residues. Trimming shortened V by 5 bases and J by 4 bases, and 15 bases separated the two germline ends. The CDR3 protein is CSAPRGGNYNEQFF. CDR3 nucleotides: TGCAGTGCTCCCCGCGGGGGCAATTACAATGAGCAGTTCTTC.

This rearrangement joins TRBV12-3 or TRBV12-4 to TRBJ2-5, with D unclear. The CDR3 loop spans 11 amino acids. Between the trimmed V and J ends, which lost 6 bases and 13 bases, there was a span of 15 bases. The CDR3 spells CASSLSGPPYF. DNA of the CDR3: TGTGCCAGCAGCCTCTCGGGCCCTCCGTACTTC.

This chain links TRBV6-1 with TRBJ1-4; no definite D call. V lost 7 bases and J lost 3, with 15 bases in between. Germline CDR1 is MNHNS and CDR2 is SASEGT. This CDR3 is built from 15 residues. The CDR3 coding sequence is TGTGCCAGCAAGATTCAACCGGGGTCTAATGAAAAACTGTTTTTT. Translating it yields CASKIQPGSNEKLFF.

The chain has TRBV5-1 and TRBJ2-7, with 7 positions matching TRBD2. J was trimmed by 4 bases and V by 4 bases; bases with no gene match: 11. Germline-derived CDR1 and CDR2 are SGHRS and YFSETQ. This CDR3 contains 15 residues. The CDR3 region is CASSQREEWFYEQYF. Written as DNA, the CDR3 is TGCGCCAGCAGCCAACGGGAGGAGTGGTTTTACGAGCAGTACTTC.

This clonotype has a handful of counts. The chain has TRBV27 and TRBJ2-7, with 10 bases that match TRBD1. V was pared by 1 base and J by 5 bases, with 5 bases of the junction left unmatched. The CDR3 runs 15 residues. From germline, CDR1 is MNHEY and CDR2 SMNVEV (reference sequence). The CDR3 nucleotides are TGTGCCAGCAGTTTATGGGGGACAGGGGTCGACGAGCAGTACTTC. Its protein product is CASSLWGTGVDEQYF.

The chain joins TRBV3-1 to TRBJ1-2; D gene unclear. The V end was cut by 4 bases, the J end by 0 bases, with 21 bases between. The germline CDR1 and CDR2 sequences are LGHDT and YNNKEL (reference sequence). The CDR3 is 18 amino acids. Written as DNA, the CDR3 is TGTGCCAGCAGCCCTCTGGGGAAGGGAAGGGCCCCTAACTATGGCTACACCTTC. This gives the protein CASSPLGKGRAPNYGYTF.

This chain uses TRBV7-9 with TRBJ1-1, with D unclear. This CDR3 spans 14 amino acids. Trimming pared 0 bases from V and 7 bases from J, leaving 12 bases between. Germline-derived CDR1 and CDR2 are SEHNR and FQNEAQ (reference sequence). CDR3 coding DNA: TGTGCCAGCAGCTTAGCTTTGGGTCCGGATGAAGCTTTCTTT. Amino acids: CASSLALGPDEAFF.

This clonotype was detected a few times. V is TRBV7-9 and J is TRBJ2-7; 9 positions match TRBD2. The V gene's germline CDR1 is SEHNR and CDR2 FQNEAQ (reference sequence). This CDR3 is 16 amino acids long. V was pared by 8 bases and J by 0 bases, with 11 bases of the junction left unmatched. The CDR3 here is CASADAGLANSYEQYF. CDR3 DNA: TGTGCCAGCGCCGACGCAGGACTAGCGAACTCCTACGAGCAGTACTTC. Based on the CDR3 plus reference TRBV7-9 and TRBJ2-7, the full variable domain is DTGVSQNPRHKITKRGQNVTFRCDPISEHNRLYWYRQTLGQGPEFLTYFQNEAQLEKSRLLSDRFSAERPKGSFSTLEIQRTEQGDSAMYLCASADAGLANSYEQYFGPGTRLTVT.

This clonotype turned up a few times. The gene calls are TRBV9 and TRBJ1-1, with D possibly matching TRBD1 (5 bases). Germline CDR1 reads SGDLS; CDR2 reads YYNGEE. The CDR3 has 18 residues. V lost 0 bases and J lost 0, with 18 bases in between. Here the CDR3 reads CASSVGPHGDRLNTEAFF. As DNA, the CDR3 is TGTGCCAGCAGCGTAGGCCCCCACGGGGACCGGCTGAACACTGAAGCTTTCTTT.

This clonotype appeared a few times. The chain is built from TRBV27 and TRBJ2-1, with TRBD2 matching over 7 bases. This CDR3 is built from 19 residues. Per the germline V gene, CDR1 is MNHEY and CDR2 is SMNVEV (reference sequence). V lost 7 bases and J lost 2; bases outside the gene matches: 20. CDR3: CASTPSGGGWGSAYNEQFF. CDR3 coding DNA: TGTGCCAGCACTCCCTCCGGGGGAGGGTGGGGGAGCGCCTACAATGAGCAGTTCTTC.

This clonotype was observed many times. CDR3 in DNA: TGTGCCAGCAGCTTAGCCACCCGACAGGGGCCGGGATCGAGGTTAAACATTCAGTACTTC. It translates to CASSLATRQGPGSRLNIQYF. The chain couples TRBV7-8 to TRBJ2-4; 8 bases map to TRBD1. CDR3 length: 20 residues. The J segment lost 6 bases and the V segment lost 0 bases, leaving 19 bases of the junction unmatched. Germline values: CDR1 SGHVS, CDR2 FQNEAQ.

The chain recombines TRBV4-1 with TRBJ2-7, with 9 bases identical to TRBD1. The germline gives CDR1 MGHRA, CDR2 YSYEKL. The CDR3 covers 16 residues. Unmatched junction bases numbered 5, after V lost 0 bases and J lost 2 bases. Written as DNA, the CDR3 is TGCGCCAGCAGCCAAGATGGGACAGGGTCAACCTACGAGCAGTACTTC. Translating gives CASSQDGTGSTYEQYF.

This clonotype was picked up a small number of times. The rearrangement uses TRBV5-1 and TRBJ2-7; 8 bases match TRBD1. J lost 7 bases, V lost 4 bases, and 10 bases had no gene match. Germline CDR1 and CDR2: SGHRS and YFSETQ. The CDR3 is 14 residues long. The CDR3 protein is CASSPTGARREQYF. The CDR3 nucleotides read TGCGCCAGCAGCCCGACAGGGGCTCGGCGAGAGCAGTACTTC.

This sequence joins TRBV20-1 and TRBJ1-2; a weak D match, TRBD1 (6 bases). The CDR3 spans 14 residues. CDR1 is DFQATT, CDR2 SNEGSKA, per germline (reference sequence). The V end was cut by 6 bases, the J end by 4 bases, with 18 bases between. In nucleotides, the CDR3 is TGCAGTGCAACGACTGGACAGTACATCTATGGCTACACCTTC. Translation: CSATTGQYIYGYTF.

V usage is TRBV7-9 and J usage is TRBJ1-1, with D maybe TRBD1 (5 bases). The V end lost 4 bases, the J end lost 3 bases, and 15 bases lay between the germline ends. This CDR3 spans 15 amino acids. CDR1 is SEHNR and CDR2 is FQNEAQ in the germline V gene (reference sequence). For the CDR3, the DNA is TGTGCCAGCAGCTGGGATAGGGACGGCTACACTGAAGCTTTCTTT. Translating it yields CASSWDRDGYTEAFF.

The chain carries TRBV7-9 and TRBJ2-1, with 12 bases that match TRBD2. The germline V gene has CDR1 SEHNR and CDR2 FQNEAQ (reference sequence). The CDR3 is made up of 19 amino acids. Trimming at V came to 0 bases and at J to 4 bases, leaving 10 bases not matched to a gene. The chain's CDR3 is CASSLAHRRTSGAYNEQFF. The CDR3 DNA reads TGTGCCAGCAGCTTAGCCCACAGAAGGACTAGCGGGGCGTACAATGAGCAGTTCTTC. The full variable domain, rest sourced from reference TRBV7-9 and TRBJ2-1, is DTGVSQNPRHKITKRGQNVTFRCDPISEHNRLYWYRQTLGQGPEFLTYFQNEAQLEKSRLLSDRFSAERPKGSFSTLEIQRTEQGDSAMYLCASSLAHRRTSGAYNEQFFGPGTRLTVL.

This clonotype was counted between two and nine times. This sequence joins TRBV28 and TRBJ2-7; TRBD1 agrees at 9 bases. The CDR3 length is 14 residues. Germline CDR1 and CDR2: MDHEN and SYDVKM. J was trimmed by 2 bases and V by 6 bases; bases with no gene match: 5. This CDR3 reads CASRIRQGAYEQYF. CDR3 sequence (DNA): TGTGCCAGCAGAATTAGACAGGGGGCCTACGAGCAGTACTTC. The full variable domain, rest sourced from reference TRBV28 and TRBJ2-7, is DVKVTQSSRYLVKRTGEKVFLECVQDMDHENMFWYRQDPGLGLRLIYFSYDVKMKEKGDIPEGYSVSREKKERFSLILESASTNQTSMYLCASRIRQGAYEQYFGPGTRLTVT.